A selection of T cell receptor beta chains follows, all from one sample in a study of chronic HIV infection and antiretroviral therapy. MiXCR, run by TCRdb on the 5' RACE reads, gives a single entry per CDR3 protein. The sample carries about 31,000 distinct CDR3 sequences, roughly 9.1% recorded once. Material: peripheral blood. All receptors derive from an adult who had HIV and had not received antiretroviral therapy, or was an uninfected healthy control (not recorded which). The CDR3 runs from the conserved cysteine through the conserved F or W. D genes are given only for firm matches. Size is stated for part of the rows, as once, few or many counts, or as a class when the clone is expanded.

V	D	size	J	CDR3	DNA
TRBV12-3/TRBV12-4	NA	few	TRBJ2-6	CASRPWDFNSGANVLTF	TGTGCCAGCAGGCCTTGGGACTTCAACTCTGGGGCCAACGTCCTGACTTTC
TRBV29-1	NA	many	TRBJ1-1	CSVEKLSNTEAFF	TGCAGCGTTGAAAAGCTTTCGAACACTGAAGCTTTCTTT
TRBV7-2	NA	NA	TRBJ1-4	CASSLPEQGFNEKLFF	TGTGCCAGCAGCCTACCCGAACAGGGCTTTAATGAAAAACTGTTTTTT
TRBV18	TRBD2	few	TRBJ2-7	CASSPGGGPYEQYF	TGTGCCAGCTCACCTGGGGGGGGACCCTACGAGCAGTACTTC
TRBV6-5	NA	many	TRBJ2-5	CASKYGSAETQYF	TGTGCCAGCAAGTACGGGAGTGCAGAGACCCAGTACTTC
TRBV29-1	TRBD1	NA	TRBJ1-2	CSVIAEGDRQNYGYTF	TGCAGCGTCATCGCTGAGGGGGACAGGCAGAACTATGGCTACACCTTC
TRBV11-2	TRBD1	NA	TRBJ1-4	CASSLEGQGSATNEKLFF	TGTGCCAGCAGCTTAGAGGGACAGGGCTCTGCAACTAATGAAAAACTGTTTTTT
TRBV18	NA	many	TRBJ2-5	CASSPRETQYF	TGTGCCAGCTCACCAAGGGAGACCCAGTACTTC
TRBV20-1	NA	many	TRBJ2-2	CSARDPLQGGTGELFF	TGCAGTGCTAGAGATCCTCTACAGGGTGGCACCGGGGAGCTGTTTTTT
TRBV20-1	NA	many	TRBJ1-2	CSASQGFGYGYTF	TGCAGTGCTTCACAGGGATTTGGGTATGGCTACACCTTC